This record covers a single TCR beta chain. Its antigen is unknown. Template switching created a universal primer site, and the cDNA included unique molecular identifiers. A single record per CDR3 protein comes from TCRdb applying MiXCR to the 5' RACE reads. In the table there are some 1,700,000 distinct CDR3 sequences, more than 30% of which are singletons. The source of the sample is a study of identical twins. Study-wide points: Twin-shared out-of-frame alpha sequences showed excess low generation probability. Memory repertoires lacked the insertion deficit that abundant cord blood beta clonotypes showed.

Looked up from germline, CDR1 is MGHRA and CDR2 is YSYEKL. This CDR3 region has 17 residues. V gave up 1 base and J gave up 5 bases; unmatched junction bases: 9. The sample taken for sequencing was cord blood. The source of this sequence is a newborn girl in good health. The rearrangement links TRBV4-1 to TRBJ1-3, with 9 bases aligning to TRBD1. The CDR3 region is CASSQGAGQGRRNTIYF. In DNA form, the CDR3 reads TGCGCCAGCAGCCAAGGGGCGGGACAGGGTAGAAGAAACACCATATATTTT.